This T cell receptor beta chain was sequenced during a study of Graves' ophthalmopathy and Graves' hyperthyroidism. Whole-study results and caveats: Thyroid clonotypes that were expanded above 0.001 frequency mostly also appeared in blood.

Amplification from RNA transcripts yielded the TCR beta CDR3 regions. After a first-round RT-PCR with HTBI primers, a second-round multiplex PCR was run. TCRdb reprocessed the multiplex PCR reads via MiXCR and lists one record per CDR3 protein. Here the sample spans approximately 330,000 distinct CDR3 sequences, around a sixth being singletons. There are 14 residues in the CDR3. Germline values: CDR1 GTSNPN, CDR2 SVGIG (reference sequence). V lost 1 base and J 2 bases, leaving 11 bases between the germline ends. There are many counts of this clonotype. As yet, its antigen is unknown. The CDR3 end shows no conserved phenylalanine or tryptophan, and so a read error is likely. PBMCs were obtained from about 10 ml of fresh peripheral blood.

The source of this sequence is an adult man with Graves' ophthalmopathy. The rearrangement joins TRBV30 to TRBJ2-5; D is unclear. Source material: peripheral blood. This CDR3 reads CAWSGRAPQETQYL. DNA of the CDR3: TGTGCCTGGAGTGGGCGAGCACCTCAAGAGACCCAGTACCTC.